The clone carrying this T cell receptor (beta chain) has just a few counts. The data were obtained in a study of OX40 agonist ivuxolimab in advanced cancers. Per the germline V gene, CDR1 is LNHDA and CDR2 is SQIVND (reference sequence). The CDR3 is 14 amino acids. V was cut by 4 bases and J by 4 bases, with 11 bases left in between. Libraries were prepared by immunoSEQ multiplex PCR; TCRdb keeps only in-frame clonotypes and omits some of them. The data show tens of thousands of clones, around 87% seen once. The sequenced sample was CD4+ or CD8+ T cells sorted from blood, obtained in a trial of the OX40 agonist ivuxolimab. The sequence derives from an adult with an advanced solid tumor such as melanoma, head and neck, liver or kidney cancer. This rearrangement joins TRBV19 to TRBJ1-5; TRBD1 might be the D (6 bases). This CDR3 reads CASSSGQFNQPQHF. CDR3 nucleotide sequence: TGTGCCAGTAGTAGTGGACAGTTTAATCAGCCCCAGCATTTT.